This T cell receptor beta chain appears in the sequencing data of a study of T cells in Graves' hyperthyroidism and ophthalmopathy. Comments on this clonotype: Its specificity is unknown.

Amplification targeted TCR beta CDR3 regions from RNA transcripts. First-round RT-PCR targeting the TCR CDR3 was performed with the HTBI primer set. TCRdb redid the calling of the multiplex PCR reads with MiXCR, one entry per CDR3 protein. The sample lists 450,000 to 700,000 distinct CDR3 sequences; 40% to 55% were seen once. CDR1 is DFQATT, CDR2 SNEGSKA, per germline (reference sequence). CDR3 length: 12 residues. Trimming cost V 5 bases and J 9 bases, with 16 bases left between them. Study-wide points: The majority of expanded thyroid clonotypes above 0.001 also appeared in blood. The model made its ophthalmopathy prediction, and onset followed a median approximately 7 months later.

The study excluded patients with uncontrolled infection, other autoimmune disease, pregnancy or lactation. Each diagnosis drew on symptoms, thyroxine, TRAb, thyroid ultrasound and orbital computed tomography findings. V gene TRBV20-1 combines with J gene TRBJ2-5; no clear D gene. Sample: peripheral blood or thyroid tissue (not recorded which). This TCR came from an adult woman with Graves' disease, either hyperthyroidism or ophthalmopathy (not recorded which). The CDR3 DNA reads TGCAGTGCTGGCCGAAGCAATCAGCCCCAGTACTTC. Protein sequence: CSAGRSNQPQYF.